This paragraph reports one T cell receptor beta chain. What it binds is not known. The germline CDR1 and CDR2 sequences are SGHRS and YFSETQ. The CDR3 is made up of 15 amino acids. J lost 1 base, V lost 0 bases, and 1 base had no gene match. The data were taken from a study of blood T cells in healthy people across ages. General study results and limits: Naive and antigen-experienced cells were not separated, limiting conclusive comparison.

Then a second PCR, running roughly 7 to 11 cycles, was carried out with a sample-barcoded 5' primer and a J-beta primer mix. MiXCR, run by TCRdb on the 5' RACE reads, gives a single entry per CDR3 protein. The data contain 700,000 or so distinct CDR3 sequences, approximately 21% of them singletons. The J gene is TRBJ2-5, the V gene TRBV5-1; 9 positions agree with TRBD2. This TCR was sampled from a man between 65 and 85 years old in good health. Sequences were obtained from blood. CDR3: CASSLGGGAQETQYF. The DNA of the CDR3 is TGCGCCAGCAGCTTGGGCGGGGGGGCCCAAGAGACCCAGTACTTC.